This T cell receptor (beta chain) appears in the sequencing data of a study of cytomegalovirus exposure and HLA in healthy donors. Broader study findings: Fewer N-insertions (relative to the approximately 700-donor mean) were reportedly seen in an Asian-associated ancestry cluster in a later analysis. Reports indicate that TCR beta sequences accurately predicted the HLA-A and HLA-B alleles of most subjects. TRBV6-2, TRBV6-3 and some other V segments were unresolvable in 87-base-pair reads.

About this clone: Its specificity is not known.

CDR1 and CDR2 (germline): LNHDA, SQIVND (reference sequence). Deletions cut 6 bases from V and 2 bases from J, with 10 bases between. This CDR3 has 13 amino acids. The PCR was carried out with 60 Vbeta primers and 13 Jbeta primers. The repertoire was sequenced with immunoSEQ multiplex PCR; TCRdb's copy has only in-frame clones and lacks some. In total, the table holds 34,000 or so clones. Although they were nominally healthy when sampled, donors likely had unrecorded immune exposures. Source material: PBMCs. The receptor comes from a female donor in good health and CMV-seronegative. V gene TRBV19 combines with J gene TRBJ1-2, with D tentatively TRBD1 (5 bases). CDR3 sequence: CASRGLGNYGYTF. The CDR3 bases are TGTGCCAGTAGGGGACTGGGGAACTATGGCTACACCTTC.